One TCR beta chain is described in this entry. Its cognate antigen is unknown. Data came from immunoSEQ multiplex PCR; TCRdb stores just in-frame clones and leaves some out. The repertoire consists of about 72,000 clones, with approximately 77% occurring once and the leading ten covering roughly 1.9%. Following an approximately 11-day culture, CD4+ T cells were purified. According to the study, vaccine recipients showed no prior SARS-CoV-2 infection and negative nucleocapsid antibodies. Each culture had half its medium swapped for IL-2 medium on days 3 and 7. This entry comes from a study of vaccination effects on CD4 cells after COVID-19. Germline values: CDR1 LGHDT, CDR2 YNNKEL (reference sequence). Trimming pared 0 bases from V and 5 bases from J, leaving 25 bases between. The CDR3 sequence is 19 residues long.

This sequence joins TRBV3-1 (or the pseudogene TRBV3-2) and TRBJ2-5; D is perhaps TRBD2 (5 bases). This TCR came from a human donor who received a COVID-19 vaccine. This specimen was CD4+ T cells from PBMCs cultured without peptide, taken before COVID-19 vaccination. The CDR3 sequence: CASSQEKRDRPKRRETQYF. CDR3 bases: TGTGCCAGCAGCCAAGAGAAACGCGACCGCCCTAAGCGGAGGGAGACCCAGTACTTC.